This T cell receptor beta chain was identified during a study of cytomegalovirus exposure and HLA in healthy donors. Findings and limits, study-wide: Under in vitro conditions, a few CMV-associated chains were confirmed as specific for CMV antigens. V- and J-gene trimming in TCR beta was tied to a missense DCLRE1C variant by an analysis performed later.

J was trimmed by 2 bases and V by 1 base; bases with no gene match: 5. The CDR3 length is 17 residues. Germline-derived CDR1 and CDR2 are SGHNT and YYREEE (reference sequence). To note about this clone: The target antigen is unknown.

Researchers ran the PCR with 60 Vbeta and 13 Jbeta primers. Some clones are missing from TCRdb's copy, which holds only in-frame ones; the method was immunoSEQ multiplex PCR. In all, the sample yields 70,000 or so clones. The sequence was obtained from a boy aged 10-17 years in good health and CMV-seronegative. What was sequenced was PBMCs. The chain couples TRBV5-4 to TRBJ2-3; 12 bases align to TRBD2. CDR3 nucleotide sequence: TGTGCCAGCAGCTTGCGGGCTAGCGGGGGGGCCACAGATACGCAGTATTTT. It codes for CASSLRASGGATDTQYF.